This T cell receptor beta chain was observed in a study of blood T cell repertoires in COVID-19. Across the study: Samples of COVID-19 (acute and convalescent) were obtained from the United States, Italy and Spain.

Points on this clone: Mismatch with germline at one junction end may stem from a read error.

Assay used: immunoSEQ multiplex PCR; TCRdb lists only in-frame clones, some missing. The sample carries approximately 260,000 clones, more than 60% recorded once. The CDR3 runs 15 residues. The germline CDR1 and CDR2 sequences are MDHEN and SYDVKM. This chain connects TRBV28 to TRBJ1-5; possible D gene TRBD1, 6 bases. Sequencing used peripheral blood. The source of this sequence is a woman aged 40 to 50 with active or convalescent COVID-19. The CDR3 DNA follows: TGTGCCAGCAGTCTTGGATTGGACAGCAACCAGCCCCAGCATTTT. Protein: CASSLGLDSNQPQHF.